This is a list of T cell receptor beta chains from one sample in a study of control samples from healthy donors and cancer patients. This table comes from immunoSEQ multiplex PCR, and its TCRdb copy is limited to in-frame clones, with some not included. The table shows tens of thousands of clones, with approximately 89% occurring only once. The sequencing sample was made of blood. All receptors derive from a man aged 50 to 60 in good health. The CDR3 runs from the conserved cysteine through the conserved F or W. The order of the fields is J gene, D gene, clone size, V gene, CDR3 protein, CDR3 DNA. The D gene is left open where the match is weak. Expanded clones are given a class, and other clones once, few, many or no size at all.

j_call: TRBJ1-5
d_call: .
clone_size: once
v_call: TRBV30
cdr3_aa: CAWSPMTGSNQPQHF
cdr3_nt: TGTGCCTGGAGTCCGATGACAGGCAGCAATCAGCCCCAGCATTTT

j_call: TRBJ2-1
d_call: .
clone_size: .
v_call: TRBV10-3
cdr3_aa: CAISGGQTFNEQFF
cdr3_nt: TGTGCCATCAGTGGAGGACAAACTTTCAATGAGCAGTTCTTC

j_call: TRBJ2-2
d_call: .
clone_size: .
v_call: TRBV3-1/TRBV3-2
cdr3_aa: CASSQAGNGVKNTGELFF
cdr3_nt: TGTGCCAGCAGCCAAGCAGGGAATGGGGTGAAGAACACCGGGGAGCTGTTTTTT

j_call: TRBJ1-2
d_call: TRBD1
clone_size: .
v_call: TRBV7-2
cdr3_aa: CASSSTGLYYGYTF
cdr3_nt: TGTGCCAGCAGCTCGACAGGGCTATACTATGGCTACACCTTC

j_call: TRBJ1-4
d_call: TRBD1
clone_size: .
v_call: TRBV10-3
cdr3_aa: CAISGRGQGNEKLFF
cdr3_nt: TGTGCCATCAGTGGACGGGGACAGGGGAATGAAAAACTGTTTTTT

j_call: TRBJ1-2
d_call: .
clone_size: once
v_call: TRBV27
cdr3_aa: CASSWDTSYGYTF
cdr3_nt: TGTGCCAGCAGTTGGGACACGAGCTATGGCTACACCTTC

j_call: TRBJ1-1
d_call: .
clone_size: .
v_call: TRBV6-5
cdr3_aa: CASRTVNTEAFF
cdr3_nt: TGTGCCAGCAGGACAGTGAACACTGAAGCTTTCTTT

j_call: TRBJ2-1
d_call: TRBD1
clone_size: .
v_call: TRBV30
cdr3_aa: CAWSQQGNEQFF
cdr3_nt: TGTGCCTGGAGTCAACAGGGGAATGAGCAGTTCTTC

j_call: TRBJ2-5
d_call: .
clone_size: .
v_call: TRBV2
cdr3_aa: CASGWGQEAQYF
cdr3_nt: TGTGCCAGCGGGTGGGGCCAAGAGGCCCAGTACTTC

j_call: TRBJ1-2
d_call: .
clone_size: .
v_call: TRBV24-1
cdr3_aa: CATSGGPGYGYTF
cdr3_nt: TGTGCCACCAGTGGAGGCCCAGGGTATGGCTACACCTTC

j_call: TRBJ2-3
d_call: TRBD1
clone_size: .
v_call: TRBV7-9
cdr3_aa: CASSLRGTGVSTDTQYF
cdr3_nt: TGTGCCAGCAGCTTAAGGGGTACAGGGGTGAGCACAGATACGCAGTATTTT

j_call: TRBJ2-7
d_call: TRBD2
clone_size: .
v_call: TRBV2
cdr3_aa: CASSGTSGGAREQYF
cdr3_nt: TGTGCCAGCAGTGGGACTAGCGGGGGGGCTAGGGAGCAGTACTTC

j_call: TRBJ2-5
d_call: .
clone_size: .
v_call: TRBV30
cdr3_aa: CAWSGSRETQYF
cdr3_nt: TGTGCCTGGAGTGGTAGTCGAGAGACCCAGTACTTC

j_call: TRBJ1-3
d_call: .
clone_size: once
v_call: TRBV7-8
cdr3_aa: CASSSYREGNTIYF
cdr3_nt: TGTGCCAGCAGCTCCTACAGGGAAGGAAACACCATATATTTT

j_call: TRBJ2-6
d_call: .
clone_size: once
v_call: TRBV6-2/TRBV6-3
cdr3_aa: CASSYSSEISGANVLTF
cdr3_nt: TGTGCCAGCAGTTACTCGTCGGAAATATCTGGGGCCAACGTCCTGACTTTC

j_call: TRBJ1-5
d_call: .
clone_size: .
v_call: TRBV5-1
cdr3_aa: CASKEADNQPQHF
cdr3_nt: TGCGCCAGCAAGGAGGCGGACAATCAGCCCCAGCATTTT

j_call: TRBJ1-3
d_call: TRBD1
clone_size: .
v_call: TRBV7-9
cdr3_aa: CASSPGTGGDPSGNTIYF
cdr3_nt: TGTGCCAGCAGCCCTGGGACAGGGGGTGATCCCTCTGGAAACACCATATATTTT

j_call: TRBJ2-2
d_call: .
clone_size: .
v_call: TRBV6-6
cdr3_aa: CASSYFLSTSAGELFF
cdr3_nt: TGTGCCAGCAGTTACTTCCTATCGACTAGTGCCGGGGAGCTGTTTTTT